The rows below give T cell receptor beta chains drawn from one sample of a study of cytomegalovirus exposure and HLA in healthy donors. Generated by immunoSEQ multiplex PCR, the TCRdb table keeps only in-frame clones and is missing some. The sample records 80,000 to 100,000 clones, over 55% being singletons. The sequenced sample consisted of PBMCs. These receptors were taken from a woman in her late teens or twenties in good health and CMV-seropositive. Both conserved end residues are part of each CDR3. The order of the fields is CDR3 DNA, CDR3 protein, D gene, V gene, clone size, J gene. A D gene is named only where the DNA matches it firmly. Not all rows give a size; the values are once, few, many and, for expanded clones, a class.

TGTGCCAGCAGTTGGACAGGGAGCCAGCCCCAGCATTTT CASSWTGSQPQHF TRBD1 TRBV28 - TRBJ1-5
TGTGCCAGCAGCGAGGGGGCCTCGAACACCGGGGAGCTGTTTTTT CASSEGASNTGELFF TRBD1 TRBV6-1 - TRBJ2-2
TGTGCCAGCAGGCGAACGGACAGGGGTTTGAATTCACCCCTCCACTTT CASRRTDRGLNSPLHF TRBD1 TRBV27 - TRBJ1-6
TGTGCCAGCAGCTTATCCGCCCAGGGTGAGCAGTTCTTC CASSLSAQGEQFF - TRBV7-3 - TRBJ2-1
TGCGCCAGCAGCTTGACCGGGTACGAGCAGTACTTC CASSLTGYEQYF - TRBV5-1 - TRBJ2-7
TGTGCCAGCAGTTACGTCGGAGGAGGAGAGACCCAGTACTTC CASSYVGGGETQYF - TRBV6-5 - TRBJ2-5
TGTGCCAGCAGTCGGACAGGGAGGGACAAGACCCAGTACTTC CASSRTGRDKTQYF - TRBV6-5 - TRBJ2-5
TGTGCCACAGGGCGGGGCTACGAGCAGTACTTC CATGRGYEQYF - TRBV15 - TRBJ2-7
TGTGCCAGCAGTTACTCGGCAGGGGGCTGGTCCTACGAGCAGTACTTC CASSYSAGGWSYEQYF TRBD1 TRBV6-5 few TRBJ2-7
TGTGCCAGCAGCCAAAGGACAGGGAATGAAAAACTGTTTTTT CASSQRTGNEKLFF TRBD1 TRBV4-2 - TRBJ1-4
TGCGCCAGCAGCGGGACAGGGGCCCGAAATGAAAAACTGTTTTTT CASSGTGARNEKLFF TRBD1 TRBV5-1 - TRBJ1-4
TGTGCCTGGGGTGGGGGAGAGGAGACCCAGTACTTC CAWGGGEETQYF - TRBV30 - TRBJ2-5
TGCGCCAGCAGCGACAACTCAGGGAATCAAGAGACCCAGTACTTC CASSDNSGNQETQYF - TRBV5-1 few TRBJ2-5
TGTGCCAGCTCCAAAACAGGGTATCAGGGTGGCTACACCTTC CASSKTGYQGGYTF - TRBV28 few TRBJ1-2
TGTGCCAGCAGCTTGGAACAGGTGAACACTGAAGCTTTCTTT CASSLEQVNTEAFF - TRBV5-6 - TRBJ1-1